The source of this T cell receptor beta chain is a study of blood T cell repertoires in COVID-19. Study summary: Samples of COVID-19 (acute and convalescent) were obtained from the United States, Italy and Spain. In each case, the material was cDNA or gDNA derived from T cells, B-cell-depleted T cells, or PBMCs.

Germline CDR1 reads SNHLY; CDR2 reads FYNNEI. The CDR3 spans 16 residues. Between the trimmed V and J ends, which lost 6 bases and 0 bases, there was a span of 17 bases. As handled by the study authors: Estimation of nucleated cell counts was performed using reference gene primer amplification. The repertoire was sequenced with immunoSEQ multiplex PCR; TCRdb's copy has only in-frame clones and lacks some. D and trimming were read from the DNA, whereas the V and J calls and clone size are those reported in that table. The table records 250,000 to 300,000 clones, less than 90% of them present only once.

The TCR comes from a man aged 55 to 70 who had recovered from COVID-19. Material for sequencing was peripheral blood. The chain uses TRBV2 and TRBJ1-1, with D possibly matching TRBD1 (6 bases). As DNA, the CDR3 is TGTGCCAGCAGGCGGGACACCGGGAGGGTGAACACTGAAGCTTTCTTT. It encodes CASRRDTGRVNTEAFF.